This record concerns one T cell receptor beta chain sequence. The antigen is undetermined. The entry originates in a study of cytomegalovirus exposure and HLA in healthy donors. Study conclusions and caveats: In vitro experiments confirmed that three CMV-associated chains were specific for CMV antigens. Within the roughly 120 validation repertoires, first-cohort TCR clusters tended to co-occur, according to a later analysis. The study listed approximately 170 cytomegalovirus-associated TCR beta chains.

Profiled with immunoSEQ multiplex PCR; TCRdb holds only in-frame clones, not every one. The sample records under 200,000 clones, 70% to 90% being singletons. V shed 4 bases, J shed 8 bases, and the junction held 9 bases outside the gene matches. The CDR3 totals 16 residues. Germline V CDR1 and CDR2: LGHNA, YSLEER. This receptor was obtained from a woman younger than 35 in good health and CMV-seronegative. V usage is TRBV4-3 and J usage is TRBJ2-1; 12 nucleotides line up with TRBD2. The material sequenced was PBMCs. The CDR3 sequence is CASSLGLAGGSDEQFF. The CDR3 nucleotides read TGCGCCAGCAGCCTGGGTCTAGCGGGAGGGTCCGATGAGCAGTTCTTC.